Presented here are 29 T cell receptor beta chains from one specimen sequenced in a study of CD8+ T cells in alopecia areata. Sequencing templates came from extracted RNA that was reverse transcribed into cDNA. Generated by immunoSEQ multiplex PCR, the TCRdb table keeps only in-frame clones and is missing some. Seen here are about 100,000 clones, over 55% observed once, and the top ten hold 20% to 30%. Sequencing used NKG2D-low CD8+ T cells sorted from blood. The receptor set was obtained from a human donor with alopecia areata.

This clone showed up just a few times. The chain carries TRBV7-9 and TRBJ1-2, with D possibly TRBD1 on 5 matching bases. Germline values: CDR1 SEHNR, CDR2 FQNEAQ (reference sequence). This CDR3 has 14 amino acids. V dropped 7 bases and J dropped 0 bases, with 12 bases sitting between them. The CDR3 DNA follows: TGTGCCAGCACTATGACGGACACTAACTATGGCTACACCTTC. Translated, it gives CASTMTDTNYGYTF.

The sample holds one count of this clone. The rearrangement links TRBV6-5 to TRBJ2-5; D is ambiguous. V gave up 7 bases and J gave up 5 bases, with 14 bases separating them. CDR3 size: 13 residues. Germline loops: CDR1 MNHEY, CDR2 SVGAGI. The CDR3, as DNA: TGTGCCAGCAACTCGGAGACATGGGAGACCCAGTACTTC. Its translation: CASNSETWETQYF.

This clone was picked up one time. The rearrangement joins TRBV15 to TRBJ2-5; TRBD1 matches at 9 bases. The germline V gene encodes CDR1 LNHNV and CDR2 YYDKDF (reference sequence). The CDR3 has 14 amino acids. Losses at the gene ends were 7 bases for V and 5 bases for J; bases not matched to a gene: 8. The CDR3 coding sequence is TGTGCCACCACCACCGGGACAGGGAGGGAGACCCAGTACTTC. Amino acid sequence: CATTTGTGRETQYF.

V and J are TRBV28 and TRBJ2-7; D ambiguous. The CDR3 covers 14 residues. The germline V gene has CDR1 MDHEN and CDR2 SYDVKM. V was shortened by 3 bases and J by 1 base, with 10 bases between the two germline ends. The chain's CDR3 is CASSFSGYSYEQYF. CDR3 DNA: TGTGCCAGCAGTTTTTCGGGCTATTCCTACGAGCAGTACTTC.

This clone was seen more than once but under ten times. The genes are TRBV10-3 and TRBJ2-3; the D is unclear. The V and J ends lost 0 bases and 5 bases respectively, with 3 bases between them. From germline, CDR1 is ENHRY and CDR2 SYGVKD. The CDR3 sequence is 12 residues long. CDR3: CAISESQDTQYF. CDR3 nucleotides: TGTGCCATCAGTGAGTCTCAAGATACGCAGTATTTT.

The chain couples TRBV6-5 to TRBJ2-5, with TRBD2 as a possible D gene (5 bases). Trimming stripped 11 bases from V and 1 base from J, with 11 bases between. CDR1 and CDR2 (germline): MNHEY, SVGAGI. The CDR3 is made up of 12 amino acids. The CDR3 DNA follows: TGTGCCGGAGGTAGTTCCCAAGAGACCCAGTACTTC. It encodes CAGGSSQETQYF.

The chain recombines TRBV11-2 with TRBJ2-3; 7 bases align to TRBD1. Germline CDR1 is SGHAT and CDR2 is FQNNGV. This CDR3 has 17 residues. V lost 3 bases and J lost 2; bases outside the gene matches: 11. The CDR3 here is CASSFNRNRGPTDTQYF. The CDR3 DNA reads TGTGCCAGCAGCTTTAACCGCAACAGGGGACCCACAGATACGCAGTATTTT.

The V gene is TRBV27, the J gene TRBJ2-5, with D maybe TRBD1 (7 bases). CDR1 and CDR2 (germline): MNHEY, SMNVEV (reference sequence). V was clipped by 5 bases and J by 4 bases, with 20 bases between them. The CDR3 length is 16 residues. The CDR3 reads CASSPDRAPRGETQYF. The CDR3 coding sequence is TGTGCCAGCAGTCCCGACAGGGCCCCGCGGGGAGAGACCCAGTACTTC.

The rearrangement joins TRBV9 to TRBJ2-3; D perhaps matches TRBD2 (7 bases). The germline V and J ends were trimmed by 3 bases and 2 bases, with 10 bases remaining between them. The CDR3 is 14 residues long. The germline V gene has CDR1 SGDLS and CDR2 YYNGEE. The CDR3 is CASSAGDYTDTQYF. CDR3 sequence (DNA): TGTGCCAGCAGCGCAGGGGACTACACAGATACGCAGTATTTT.

The rearrangement joins TRBV7-9 to TRBJ2-4; D is unresolved. Trimming pared 5 bases from V and 1 base from J, leaving 21 bases between. The CDR3 totals 18 residues. Germline V gene sequence: CDR1 SEHNR, CDR2 FQNEAQ (reference sequence). This CDR3 is CASSPGPTAALAKNIQYF. The CDR3 bases are TGTGCCAGCAGCCCCGGGCCCACGGCGGCCCTTGCCAAAAACATTCAGTACTTC.

In its sample, this clone was seen many times. V usage is TRBV19 and J usage is TRBJ2-7; D gene unclear. The germline V gene encodes CDR1 LNHDA and CDR2 SQIVND (reference sequence). The CDR3 runs to 12 residues. V lost 1 base and J 5 bases, leaving 6 bases between the germline ends. The CDR3 coding sequence is TGTGCCAGTAGTATAGCCCCCAACGAGCAGTACTTC. Amino acid sequence: CASSIAPNEQYF.

V is TRBV7-9 and J is TRBJ2-5; D unclear. This CDR3 comprises 15 residues. CDR1 SEHNR and CDR2 FQNEAQ come from the germline V gene (reference sequence). Trimming shortened V by 1 base and J by 5 bases, and 14 bases separated the two germline ends. CDR3 in DNA: TGTGCCAGCAGCTTAGGCGCGCCCAACACGGAGACCCAGTACTTC. This encodes CASSLGAPNTETQYF. The full variable domain, in which reference TRBV7-9 and TRBJ2-5 provide the parts outside the CDR3, is DTGVSQNPRHKITKRGQNVTFRCDPISEHNRLYWYRQTLGQGPEFLTYFQNEAQLEKSRLLSDRFSAERPKGSFSTLEIQRTEQGDSAMYLCASSLGAPNTETQYFGPGTRLLVL.

J is TRBJ2-3 and V is TRBV27; 13 bases are shared with TRBD2. Germline V CDR1 and CDR2: MNHEY, SMNVEV (reference sequence). The CDR3 covers 14 residues. After removal of 6 bases from V and 9 bases from J, the junction contained 6 bases not matched to a gene. CDR3 nucleotide sequence: TGTGCCAGCAGCGGACTAGCGGGAGTGGTGACGCAGTATTTT. It translates to CASSGLAGVVTQYF.

The rearrangement uses TRBV5-1 and TRBJ2-3; no firm D call. The V end was cut by 4 bases, the J end by 6 bases, with 12 bases between. Looked up from germline, CDR1 is SGHRS and CDR2 is YFSETQ. The CDR3 loop spans 13 amino acids. The CDR3 sequence: CASSDAPGDTQYF. The CDR3 nucleotides are TGCGCCAGCAGCGACGCGCCCGGGGATACGCAGTATTTT.

The rearrangement joins TRBV5-1 to TRBJ2-7; D unclear. Germline assignment: CDR1 SGHRS and CDR2 YFSETQ. The V end lost 2 bases, the J end lost 6 bases, and 18 bases lay between the germline ends. The CDR3 is made up of 15 amino acids. Written as DNA, the CDR3 is TGCGCCAGCAGCTTTTCAAGTGTGGGTGTCCGCGAGCAGTACTTC. This translates into CASSFSSVGVREQYF.

The chain is built from TRBV7-9 and TRBJ2-7; 7 nucleotides agree with TRBD1. CDR1 is SEHNR, CDR2 FQNEAQ, per germline (reference sequence). The CDR3 contains 15 residues. The V gene end was trimmed by 4 bases and the J gene end by 2 bases; junction bases not matched to a gene: 8. CDR3 nucleotides: TGTGCCAGCAGCTCCCCGACAGGGAGAGCCTACGAGCAGTACTTC. Translating gives CASSSPTGRAYEQYF.

V usage is TRBV27 and J usage is TRBJ1-2, with no clear D. The CDR3 contains 13 residues. V was clipped by 3 bases and J by 6 bases, with 11 bases between them. Germline V gives CDR1 MNHEY, CDR2 SMNVEV (reference sequence). CDR3 sequence (DNA): TGTGCCAGCAGTTTTCGGGATTACGATGGCTACACCTTC. It yields the protein CASSFRDYDGYTF.

The rearrangement uses TRBV4-1 and TRBJ2-5, with 8 bases that match TRBD2. This CDR3 has 17 amino acids. In germline, CDR1 is MGHRA, CDR2 YSYEKL. The J segment lost 0 bases and the V segment lost 0 bases, leaving 6 bases of the junction unmatched. CDR3 in amino acids: CASSQDLAGSYQETQYF. The CDR3 coding sequence is TGCGCCAGCAGCCAAGACCTAGCGGGCTCGTACCAAGAGACCCAGTACTTC.

The chain employs TRBV20-1 and TRBJ2-3; D may be TRBD1 (6 bases). V shed 4 bases and J shed 4 bases, with 6 bases lying between them. The CDR3 extends over 11 amino acids. The V gene's germline CDR1 is DFQATT and CDR2 SNEGSKA (reference sequence). The CDR3 nucleotides are TGCAGTGCTACAGGGGCAGATACGCAGTATTTT. Translation: CSATGADTQYF.

The chain links TRBV5-4 to TRBJ2-3; 10 bases line up with TRBD1. The germline gives CDR1 SGHNT, CDR2 YYREEE (reference sequence). V lost 3 bases to trimming and J lost 1 base; unmatched junction nucleotides: 11. The length of the CDR3 is 18 residues. The CDR3 DNA reads TGTGCCAGCAGCTATGGACAGGGGGGTCTCCCAGGCACAGATACGCAGTATTTT. Amino acid sequence: CASSYGQGGLPGTDTQYF. The full variable domain, with the rest looked up from reference TRBV5-4 and TRBJ2-3, is ETGVTQSPTHLIKTRGQQVTLRCSSQSGHNTVSWYQQALGQGPQFIFQYYREEENGRGNFPPRFSGLQFPNYSSELNVNALELDDSALYLCASSYGQGGLPGTDTQYFGPGTRLTVL.

The chain links TRBV6-5 to TRBJ2-1; D is unresolved. The CDR3 length is 15 residues. Germline values: CDR1 MNHEY, CDR2 SVGAGI. The V end lost 3 bases, the J end lost 1 base, and 10 bases lay between the germline ends. CDR3: CASSYAEVSYNEQFF. The CDR3 bases are TGTGCCAGCAGTTATGCCGAGGTTTCCTACAATGAGCAGTTCTTC.

V gene TRBV7-9 combines with J gene TRBJ2-5; D uncertain. The CDR3 runs to 15 residues. Germline V CDR1 and CDR2: SEHNR, FQNEAQ (reference sequence). Trimming shortened V by 0 bases and J by 5 bases, and 13 bases separated the two germline ends. CDR3 sequence (DNA): TGTGCCAGCAGCTTAGCTATGGTCGATGGGGAGACCCAGTACTTC. The encoded protein is CASSLAMVDGETQYF.

This clone was observed a few times. CDR3 amino acids: CASSGLNYEQYF. The DNA for the CDR3 is TGTGCCAGCAGCGGTCTGAACTACGAGCAGTACTTC. The genes are TRBV9 and TRBJ2-7, with D hard to call. The V gene lost 3 bases and the J gene lost 3 bases, with 7 bases spanning the gap. CDR1 is SGDLS, CDR2 YYNGEE, per germline. The CDR3 runs to 12 residues. Full variable domain (remainder filled in from reference TRBV9 and TRBJ2-7): DSGVTQTPKHLITATGQRVTLRCSPRSGDLSVYWYQQSLDQGLQFLIQYYNGEERAKGNILERFSAQQFPDLHSELNLSSLELGDSALYFCASSGLNYEQYFGPGTRLTVT.

V and J are TRBV29-1 and TRBJ2-5; D call uncertain. Germline CDR1 SQVTM, CDR2 ANQGSEA. The CDR3 loop spans 13 amino acids. V lost 7 bases and J lost 5, with 17 bases in between. CDR3 in DNA: TGCAGCGGGCTAGGGTTTCCTAGGGAGACCCAGTACTTC. It yields the protein CSGLGFPRETQYF. The complete variable domain, with remaining parts taken from reference TRBV29-1 and TRBJ2-5, reads SAVISQKPSRDICQRGTSLTIQCQVDSQVTMMFWYRQQPGQSLTLIATANQGSEATYESGFVIDKFPISRPNLTFSTLTVSNMSPEDSSIYLCSGLGFPRETQYFGPGTRLLVL.

The V call is TRBV4-1, the J call TRBJ2-7; D not resolved. The V gene lost 3 bases and the J gene lost 6 bases, with 12 bases spanning the gap. CDR1 and CDR2 (germline): MGHRA, YSYEKL. The CDR3 has 13 amino acids. CDR3 region: CASSQDVAREQYF. The DNA for the CDR3 is TGCGCCAGCAGCCAGGACGTTGCGCGCGAGCAGTACTTC.

The chain recombines TRBV6-5 with TRBJ1-5; the D is unclear. CDR3 length: 13 amino acids. Germline CDR1 is MNHEY and CDR2 is SVGAGI. The V end lost 0 bases, the J end lost 3 bases, and 3 bases lay between the germline ends. The DNA for the CDR3 is TGTGCCAGCAGTTACTCCTACAATCAGCCCCAGCATTTT. Amino acid sequence: CASSYSYNQPQHF.

The chain uses TRBV11-2 and TRBJ2-1; D may be TRBD2 (5 bases). V dropped 5 bases and J dropped 0 bases, with 11 bases sitting between them. The V gene's germline CDR1 is SGHAT and CDR2 FQNNGV. The CDR3 is 15 amino acids. As DNA, the CDR3 is TGTGCCAGCAGCCTGCTAGGGAGCTCCTACAATGAGCAGTTCTTC. Translating it yields CASSLLGSSYNEQFF.

This chain connects TRBV5-1 to TRBJ2-1; D gene uncertain. Germline-derived CDR1 and CDR2 are SGHRS and YFSETQ. The V end lost 7 bases, the J end lost 6 bases, and 8 bases lay between the germline ends. CDR3 length equals 11 residues. The CDR3 loop is CASRGLNEQFF. DNA of the CDR3: TGCGCCAGCCGCGGTCTCAATGAGCAGTTCTTC.

The chain is built from TRBV2 and TRBJ2-3; D gene unclear. CDR3 length equals 14 residues. Germline V lookup: CDR1 SNHLY, CDR2 FYNNEI. V was clipped by 4 bases and J by 0 bases, with 8 bases between them. CDR3 residues: CASSGGGSTDTQYF. The DNA of the CDR3 is TGTGCCAGCAGTGGGGGTGGGAGCACAGATACGCAGTATTTT.